This T cell receptor (beta chain) derives from a study of vaccination effects on CD4 cells after COVID-19. Turning to the study itself: The second dose preceded post-vaccine samples by a median of 72 days. Study-level points and caveats: Late post-vaccination, clones induced by infection and those induced by vaccine underwent marked clonal contraction.

CD4+ T cells were isolated after around ten days of culture. BNT162b2 vaccine or mRNA-1273 vaccine was given to participants in two doses. Absence of prior SARS-CoV-2 infection characterized the vaccine recipients, who showed negative nucleocapsid antibodies. In the cultures, half the medium was exchanged for IL-2 medium on days 3 and 7. Only in-frame clones appear in the TCRdb table, and some are missing; sequencing was by immunoSEQ multiplex PCR. The sample has about 40,000 clones; 65% to 75% are singletons. The ends were cut back, 3 bases at V and 4 bases at J, with 10 bases in the middle. This CDR3 contains 13 residues. The germline CDR1 and CDR2 sequences are SGHRS and YFSETQ. With respect to this clone: What it recognizes is unknown.

This TCR was sampled from a human donor who received a COVID-19 vaccine. Sequenced material: CD4+ T cells from PBMCs cultured without peptide, taken after COVID-19 vaccination. The chain recombines TRBV5-1 with TRBJ2-5; D possibly corresponds to TRBD2 (5 bases). For the CDR3, the DNA is TGCGCCAGCAGCTCGGGATGGGGAGAGACCCAGTACTTC. It specifies CASSSGWGETQYF.